The 19 T cell receptor beta chains listed next were all sequenced from one sample in a study of cytomegalovirus exposure and HLA in healthy donors. PCR used 60 Vbeta primers and 13 Jbeta primers. Clones were read by immunoSEQ multiplex PCR, and TCRdb kept only the in-frame ones, dropping some. Among 200,000 to 250,000 clones listed, 75% were seen once. Sequencing was carried out using PBMCs. The receptor source for this set is a woman in her twenties or thirties in good health and CMV-seronegative.

The V and J genes are TRBV2 and TRBJ2-7; 11 bases agree with TRBD2. CDR1 and CDR2 from the germline V gene are SNHLY and FYNNEI. The CDR3 runs to 15 residues. V lost 6 bases to trimming and J lost 2 bases; unmatched junction nucleotides: 6. CDR3 region: CASSVTSGATYEQYF. The CDR3 nucleotides are TGTGCCAGCAGCGTGACTAGCGGGGCTACCTACGAGCAGTACTTC.

The rearrangement links TRBV2 to TRBJ1-1; D remains ambiguous. CDR3 length: 13 residues. Germline loops: CDR1 SNHLY, CDR2 FYNNEI. Trimming took off 11 bases at V and 2 bases at J, with 15 bases between the two ends. CDR3 bases: TGTGCCTCCGGAGCGGAACTTAACACTGAAGCTTTCTTT. This translates into CASGAELNTEAFF.

The chain carries TRBV6-6 and TRBJ1-4; D remains unclear. Trimming took off 4 bases at V and 0 bases at J, with 9 bases between the two ends. Germline CDR1 MNHNY, CDR2 SVGAGI (reference sequence). CDR3 size: 15 residues. The CDR3 sequence is CASSSSAATNEKLFF. CDR3 in DNA: TGTGCCAGCAGTTCATCCGCGGCAACTAATGAAAAACTGTTTTTT.

The rearrangement joins TRBV2 to TRBJ2-1, with 13 bases aligning to TRBD2. CDR1 and CDR2 from the germline V gene are SNHLY and FYNNEI. The CDR3 covers 14 residues. The ends lost 8 bases at V and 9 bases at J; junction bases unmatched: 7. CDR3 amino acids: CASRTSGRSGEQFF. The CDR3 DNA follows: TGTGCCAGCCGGACTAGCGGGAGATCCGGTGAGCAGTTCTTC.

This clone has more than one count but fewer than ten. Its ends do not fully match the called genes, so a read error is possible. The chain has TRBV7-9 and TRBJ2-3, with 9 bases fitting TRBD2. The CDR3 is 16 amino acids. Germline assignment: CDR1 SEHNR and CDR2 FQNEAQ (reference sequence). Here the CDR3 reads CSSSSGTSLATDTQYF. In DNA, the CDR3 is TGTTCCAGCAGTTCCGGGACTAGCCTAGCCACAGATACGCAGTATTTT.

The chain is built from TRBV5-1 and TRBJ2-3, with 11 bases aligning to TRBD2. The CDR3 runs 16 residues. Per germline, CDR1 SGHRS and CDR2 YFSETQ. J was trimmed by 2 bases and V by 4 bases; bases with no gene match: 6. The CDR3 region has the DNA TGCGCCAGCAGCCGGACTAGCGGGCATCCCACAGATACGCAGTATTTT. This translates into CASSRTSGHPTDTQYF.

V usage is TRBV5-4 and J usage is TRBJ1-6; D is possibly TRBD1 (5 bases). The V end lost 0 bases, the J end lost 5 bases, and 15 bases lay between the germline ends. The CDR3 has 17 residues. CDR1 is SGHNT, CDR2 YYREEE, per germline (reference sequence). The CDR3 reads CASSLDPTGANNSPLHF. In DNA, the CDR3 is TGTGCCAGCAGCTTGGATCCCACAGGTGCGAATAATTCACCCCTCCACTTT.

J is TRBJ1-3 and V is TRBV11-3; no clear D gene. V lost 5 bases and J 4 bases, leaving 12 bases between the germline ends. CDR1 and CDR2 (germline): SGHNT, YENEEA. This CDR3 has 14 residues. CDR3 region: CASSPRGPGNTIYF. The CDR3 DNA is TGTGCCAGCAGCCCCCGGGGTCCGGGAAACACCATATATTTT.

Details on this clone: The sample holds other DNA sequences that translate to the same CDR3. V and J are TRBV2 and TRBJ1-5; 7 bases match TRBD1. The junction had 11 bases not matched to a gene; V was cut back by 6 bases and J by 3 bases. This CDR3 spans 16 amino acids. The germline CDR1 and CDR2 sequences are SNHLY and FYNNEI. For the CDR3, the DNA is TGTGCCAGCAGGGAGTCGACAGGGATTCTCAATCAGCCCCAGCATTTT. As protein: CASRESTGILNQPQHF.

The rearrangement joins TRBV4-1 to TRBJ2-5, with 7 bases aligning to TRBD2. CDR3 length equals 19 residues. J lost 1 base, V lost 2 bases, and 16 bases had no gene match. From germline, CDR1 is MGHRA and CDR2 YSYEKL. CDR3 in DNA: TGCGCCAGCAGCCAACTGTCGGGGGGTTTTAAAGTTGGCCAAGAGACCCAGTACTTC. As protein: CASSQLSGGFKVGQETQYF.

The chain carries TRBV30 and TRBJ1-3, with 7 bases aligning to TRBD1. This CDR3 contains 15 residues. Germline-derived CDR1 and CDR2 are GTSNPN and SVGIG (reference sequence). V was clipped by 1 base and J by 4 bases; unmatched bases: 7. Written as DNA, the CDR3 is TGTGCCTGGAGTGAATACGACAGGGTCGGAAACACCATATATTTT. Protein sequence: CAWSEYDRVGNTIYF.

The chain combines TRBV6-1 with TRBJ1-4; D unresolved. This CDR3 has 13 residues. Trimming shortened V by 3 bases and J by 8 bases, and 10 bases separated the two germline ends. Germline CDR1 reads MNHNS; CDR2 reads SASEGT. The DNA of the CDR3 is TGTGCCAGCAGTGACAGGCCGGGGGAAAAACTGTTTTTT. Its protein is CASSDRPGEKLFF.

In its sample, this clone was seen a few times. The CDR3 nucleotides are TGTGCCAGTAGTCCTATCGCAGCGGGGGACACTGAAGCTTTCTTT. It specifies CASSPIAAGDTEAFF. The genes are TRBV19 and TRBJ1-1; the D gene is possibly TRBD1 (5 bases). Trimming left V 5 bases short and J 3 bases short, with 16 bases between. There are 15 residues in the CDR3. Germline CDR1 LNHDA, CDR2 SQIVND (reference sequence).

Of note for this clone: One end of the junction fails to match germline, which may point to a read error. The same CDR3 can be traced to other DNA sequences in this sample. The chain recombines TRBV19 with TRBJ1-6, with 7 bases matching TRBD1. The CDR3 covers 15 residues. Germline CDR1 is LNHDA and CDR2 is SQIVND (reference sequence). In nucleotides, the CDR3 is TGTGCCAGTCGTAGATCGGACAGGCATAATTCCCCCCTCCACTTT. Translation gives CASRRSDRHNSPLHF. Full variable domain (remainder filled in from reference TRBV19 and TRBJ1-6): DGGITQSPKYLFRKEGQNVTLSCEQNLNHDAMYWYRQDPGQGLRLIYYSQIVNDFQKGDIAEGYSVSREKKESFPLTVTSAQKNPTAFYLCASRRSDRHNSPLHFGNGTRLTVT.

This chain connects TRBV30 to TRBJ2-2; D is undetermined. Germline-derived CDR1 and CDR2 are GTSNPN and SVGIG (reference sequence). The CDR3 has 17 residues. The germline V and J ends were trimmed by 0 bases and 1 base, with 15 bases remaining between them. The CDR3 loop reads CAWSVPPSRVNTGELFF. The CDR3 DNA follows: TGTGCCTGGAGTGTACCCCCCAGCCGGGTGAACACCGGGGAGCTGTTTTTT.

The gene calls are TRBV5-4 and TRBJ2-7; 10 bases match TRBD2. CDR1 is SGHNT, CDR2 YYREEE, per germline (reference sequence). The CDR3 is 15 residues long. V was pared by 4 bases and J by 4 bases, with 8 bases of the junction left unmatched. This CDR3 reads CASSLGTSAPYEQYF. The CDR3 coding sequence is TGTGCCAGCAGCCTGGGGACTAGCGCTCCGTACGAGCAGTACTTC.

V usage is TRBV30 and J usage is TRBJ2-2; possibly TRBD2 for D (5 bases). V was clipped by 0 bases and J by 5 bases, with 7 bases between them. Germline V gene sequence: CDR1 GTSNPN, CDR2 SVGIG (reference sequence). CDR3 length equals 13 residues. In nucleotides, the CDR3 is TGTGCCTGGAGTGTACGGAGGACCGGGGAGCTGTTTTTT. Translation gives CAWSVRRTGELFF.

This clone has just a few counts. Additional DNA sequences in this sample encode the identical CDR3. V gene TRBV19 combines with J gene TRBJ1-5, with D maybe TRBD1 (6 bases). This CDR3 region has 13 residues. Germline values: CDR1 LNHDA, CDR2 SQIVND (reference sequence). V gave up 0 bases and J gave up 6 bases, with 6 bases separating them. CDR3 in DNA: TGTGCCAGTAGTATAGACAGGGGTCAGCCCCAGCATTTT. Residues: CASSIDRGQPQHF.

This clone was counted at least ten times. The rearrangement uses TRBV19 and TRBJ2-1, with 10 bases matching TRBD2. The length of the CDR3 is 18 residues. V lost 5 bases, J lost 3 bases, and 13 bases stayed unmatched. Germline V gene lookup returns CDR1 LNHDA and CDR2 SQIVND (reference sequence). CDR3 nucleotide sequence: TGTGCCAGTAGTCCGCCCGACGCTAGCGGGGGATTCTACAATGAGCAGTTCTTC. Its translation: CASSPPDASGGFYNEQFF.